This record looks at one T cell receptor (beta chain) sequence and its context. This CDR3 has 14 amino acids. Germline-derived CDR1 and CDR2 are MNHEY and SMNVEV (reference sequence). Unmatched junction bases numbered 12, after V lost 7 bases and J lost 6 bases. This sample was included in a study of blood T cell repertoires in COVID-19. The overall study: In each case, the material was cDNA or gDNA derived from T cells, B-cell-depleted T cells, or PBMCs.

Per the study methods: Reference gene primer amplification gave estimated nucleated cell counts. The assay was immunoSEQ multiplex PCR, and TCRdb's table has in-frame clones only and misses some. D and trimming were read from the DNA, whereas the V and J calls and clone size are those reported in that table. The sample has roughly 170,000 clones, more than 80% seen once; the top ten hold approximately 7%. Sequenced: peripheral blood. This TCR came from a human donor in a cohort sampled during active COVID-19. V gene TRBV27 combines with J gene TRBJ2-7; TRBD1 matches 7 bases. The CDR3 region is CASKNWQGVGEQYF. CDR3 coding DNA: TGTGCCAGCAAAAACTGGCAGGGGGTAGGCGAGCAGTACTTC.